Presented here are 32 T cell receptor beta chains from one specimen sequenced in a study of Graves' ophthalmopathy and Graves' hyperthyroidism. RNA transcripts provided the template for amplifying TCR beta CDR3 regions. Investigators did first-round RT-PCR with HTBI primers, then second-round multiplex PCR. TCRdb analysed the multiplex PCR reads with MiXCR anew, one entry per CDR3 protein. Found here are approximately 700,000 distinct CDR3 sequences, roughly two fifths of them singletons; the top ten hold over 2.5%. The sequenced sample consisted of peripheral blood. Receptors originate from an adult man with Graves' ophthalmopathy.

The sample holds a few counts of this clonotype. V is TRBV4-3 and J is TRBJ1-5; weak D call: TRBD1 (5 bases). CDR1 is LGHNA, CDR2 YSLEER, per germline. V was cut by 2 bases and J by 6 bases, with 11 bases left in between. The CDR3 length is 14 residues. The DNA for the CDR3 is TGCGCCAGCAGCCAATTGGCAGGGACTCAGCCCCAGCATTTT. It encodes CASSQLAGTQPQHF.

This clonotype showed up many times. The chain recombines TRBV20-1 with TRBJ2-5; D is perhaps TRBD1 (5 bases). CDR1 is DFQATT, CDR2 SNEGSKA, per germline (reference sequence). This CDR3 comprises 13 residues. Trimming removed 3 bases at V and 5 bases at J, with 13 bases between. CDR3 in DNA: TGCAGTGCTAGGGGATTGGGGCTGGAGACCCAGTACTTC. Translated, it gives CSARGLGLETQYF.

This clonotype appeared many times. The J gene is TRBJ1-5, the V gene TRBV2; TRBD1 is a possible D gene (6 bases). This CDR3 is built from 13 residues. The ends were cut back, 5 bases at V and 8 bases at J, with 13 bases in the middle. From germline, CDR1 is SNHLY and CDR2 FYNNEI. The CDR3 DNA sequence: TGTGCCAGCAGTTTACAGGGCCTGAAGCCCCAGCATTTT. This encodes CASSLQGLKPQHF.

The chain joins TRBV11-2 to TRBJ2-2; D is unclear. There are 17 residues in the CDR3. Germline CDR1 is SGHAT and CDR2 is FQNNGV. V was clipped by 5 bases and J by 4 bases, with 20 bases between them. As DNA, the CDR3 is TGTGCCAGCAGCCCCAAGTATCATGGGCGTCTCACCGGGGAGCTGTTTTTT. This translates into CASSPKYHGRLTGELFF.

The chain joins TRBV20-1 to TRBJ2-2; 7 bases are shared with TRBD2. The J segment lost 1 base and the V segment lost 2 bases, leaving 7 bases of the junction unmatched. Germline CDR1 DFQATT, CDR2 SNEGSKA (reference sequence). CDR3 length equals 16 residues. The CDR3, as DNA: TGCAGTGCTAGACTGGCGGCTAGCGGGAACACCGGGGAGCTGTTTTTT. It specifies CSARLAASGNTGELFF.

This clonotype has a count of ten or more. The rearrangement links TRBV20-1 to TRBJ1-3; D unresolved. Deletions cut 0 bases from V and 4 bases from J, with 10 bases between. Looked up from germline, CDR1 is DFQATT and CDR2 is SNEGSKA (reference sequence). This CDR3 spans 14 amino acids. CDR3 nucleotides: TGCAGTGCTAGAGATGGAGGAGCAGGAAACACCATATATTTT. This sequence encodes CSARDGGAGNTIYF.

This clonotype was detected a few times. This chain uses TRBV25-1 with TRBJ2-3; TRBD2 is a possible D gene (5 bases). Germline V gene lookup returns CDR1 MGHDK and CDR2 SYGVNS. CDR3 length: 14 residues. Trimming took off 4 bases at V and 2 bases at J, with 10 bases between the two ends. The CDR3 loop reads CASSGRGSTDTQYF. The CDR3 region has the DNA TGTGCCAGCAGTGGACGGGGATCCACAGATACGCAGTATTTT.

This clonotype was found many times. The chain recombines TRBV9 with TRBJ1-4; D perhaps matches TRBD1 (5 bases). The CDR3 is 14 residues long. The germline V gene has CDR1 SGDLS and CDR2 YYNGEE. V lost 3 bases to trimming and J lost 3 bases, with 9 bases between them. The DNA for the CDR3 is TGTGCCAGCAGCGGCGGGGGATCTAATGAAAAACTGTTTTTT. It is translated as CASSGGGSNEKLFF.

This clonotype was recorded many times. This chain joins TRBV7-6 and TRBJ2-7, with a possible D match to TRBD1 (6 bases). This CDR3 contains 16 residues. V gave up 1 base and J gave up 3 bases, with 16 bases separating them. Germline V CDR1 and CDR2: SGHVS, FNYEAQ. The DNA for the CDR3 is TGTGCCAGCAGCTTAGGGGTAGGGGGTACACACTACGAGCAGTACTTC. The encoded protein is CASSLGVGGTHYEQYF.

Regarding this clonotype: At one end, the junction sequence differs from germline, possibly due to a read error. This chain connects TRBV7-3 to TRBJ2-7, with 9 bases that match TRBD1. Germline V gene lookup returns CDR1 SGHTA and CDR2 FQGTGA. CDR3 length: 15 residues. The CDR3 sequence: CASSQVGGTGYEQYF. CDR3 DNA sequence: TGCGCCAGCAGCCAAGTCGGCGGGACAGGGTACGAGCAGTACTTC. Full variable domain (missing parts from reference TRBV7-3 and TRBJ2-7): GAGVSQTPSNKVTEKGKYVELRCDPISGHTALYWYRQSLGQGPEFLIYFQGTGAADDSGLPNDRFFAVRPEGSVSTLKIQRTERGDSAVYLCASSQVGGTGYEQYFGPGTRLTVT.

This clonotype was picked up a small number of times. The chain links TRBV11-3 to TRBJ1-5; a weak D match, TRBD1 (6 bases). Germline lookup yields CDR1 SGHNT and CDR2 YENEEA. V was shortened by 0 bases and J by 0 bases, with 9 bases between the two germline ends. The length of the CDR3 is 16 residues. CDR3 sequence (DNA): TGTGCCAGCAGCTTAGAAGGGGGTTATAGCAATCAGCCCCAGCATTTT. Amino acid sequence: CASSLEGGYSNQPQHF.

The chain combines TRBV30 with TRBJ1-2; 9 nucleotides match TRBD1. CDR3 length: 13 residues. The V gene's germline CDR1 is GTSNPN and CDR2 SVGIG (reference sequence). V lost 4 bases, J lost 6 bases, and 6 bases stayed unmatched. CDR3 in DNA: TGTGCCTGGACTGGACAGGGGACCCATGGCTACACCTTC. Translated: CAWTGQGTHGYTF.

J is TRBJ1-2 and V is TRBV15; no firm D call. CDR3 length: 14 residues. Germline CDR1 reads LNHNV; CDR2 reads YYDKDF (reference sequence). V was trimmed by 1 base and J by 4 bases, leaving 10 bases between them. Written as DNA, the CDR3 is TGTGCCACCAGCAGAGTGGCAGGCTCCTATGGCTACACCTTC. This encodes CATSRVAGSYGYTF.

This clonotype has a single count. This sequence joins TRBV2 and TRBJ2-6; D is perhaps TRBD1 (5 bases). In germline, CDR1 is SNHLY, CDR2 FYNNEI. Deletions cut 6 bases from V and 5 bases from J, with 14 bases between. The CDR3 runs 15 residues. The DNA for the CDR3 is TGTGCCAGCAGCCAAGGTCCGGACAGGGCCAACGTCCTGACTTTC. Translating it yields CASSQGPDRANVLTF.

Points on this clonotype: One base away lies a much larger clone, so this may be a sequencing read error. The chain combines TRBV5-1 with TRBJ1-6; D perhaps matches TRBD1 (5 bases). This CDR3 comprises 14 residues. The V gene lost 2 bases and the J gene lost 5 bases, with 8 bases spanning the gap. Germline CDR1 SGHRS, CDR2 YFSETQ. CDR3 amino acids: CASSLVDNNSPLHF. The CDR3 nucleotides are TGCGCCAGCAGCTTAGTGGACAATAATTCACCCCTCCACTTT. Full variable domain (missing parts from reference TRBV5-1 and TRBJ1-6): KAGVTQTPRYLIKTRGQQVTLSCSPISGHRSVSWYQQTPGQGLQFLFEYFSETQRNKGNFPGRFSGRQFSNSRSEMNVSTLELGDSALYLCASSLVDNNSPLHFGNGTRLTVT.

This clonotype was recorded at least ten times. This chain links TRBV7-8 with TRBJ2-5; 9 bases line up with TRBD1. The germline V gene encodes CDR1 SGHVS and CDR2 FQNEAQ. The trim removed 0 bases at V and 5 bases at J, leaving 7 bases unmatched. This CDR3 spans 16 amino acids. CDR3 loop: CASSLARGQGRETQYF. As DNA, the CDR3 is TGTGCCAGCAGCTTAGCTCGAGGACAGGGGAGGGAGACCCAGTACTTC.

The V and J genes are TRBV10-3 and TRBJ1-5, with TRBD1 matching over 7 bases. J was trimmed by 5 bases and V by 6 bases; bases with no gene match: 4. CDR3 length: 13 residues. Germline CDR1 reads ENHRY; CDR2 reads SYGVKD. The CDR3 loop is CAIRTGSDQPQHF. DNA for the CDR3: TGTGCCATCAGGACAGGGTCGGATCAGCCCCAGCATTTT.

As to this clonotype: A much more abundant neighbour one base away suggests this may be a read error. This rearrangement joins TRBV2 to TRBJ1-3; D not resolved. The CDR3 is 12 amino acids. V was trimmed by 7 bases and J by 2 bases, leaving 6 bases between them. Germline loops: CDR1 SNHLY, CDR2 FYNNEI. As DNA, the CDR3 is TGTGCCAGCACGAGCCCTGGAAACACCATATATTTT. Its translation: CASTSPGNTIYF.

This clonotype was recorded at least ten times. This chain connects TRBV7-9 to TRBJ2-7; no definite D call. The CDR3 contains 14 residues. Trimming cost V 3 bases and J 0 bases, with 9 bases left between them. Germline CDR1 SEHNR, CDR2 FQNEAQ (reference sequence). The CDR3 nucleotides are TGTGCCAGCAGCTTTTCCACGGGCTCCTACGAGCAGTACTTC. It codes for CASSFSTGSYEQYF. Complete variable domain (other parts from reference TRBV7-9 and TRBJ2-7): DTGVSQNPRHKITKRGQNVTFRCDPISEHNRLYWYRQTLGQGPEFLTYFQNEAQLEKSRLLSDRFSAERPKGSFSTLEIQRTEQGDSAMYLCASSFSTGSYEQYFGPGTRLTVT.

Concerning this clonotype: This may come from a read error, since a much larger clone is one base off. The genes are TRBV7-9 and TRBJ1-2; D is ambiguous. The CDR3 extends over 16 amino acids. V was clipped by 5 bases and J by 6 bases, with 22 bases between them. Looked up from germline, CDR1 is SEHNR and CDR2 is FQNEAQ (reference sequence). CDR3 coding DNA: TGTGCCAGCAGCACCTCGCAACTGGACGGGGAAAATGGCTACACCTTC. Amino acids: CASSTSQLDGENGYTF. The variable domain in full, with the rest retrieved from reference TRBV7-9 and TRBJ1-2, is DTGVSQNPRHKITKRGQNVTFRCDPISEHNRLYWYRQTLGQGPEFLTYFQNEAQLEKSRLLSDRFSAERPKGSFSTLEIQRTEQGDSAMYLCASSTSQLDGENGYTFGSGTRLTVV.

The CDR3 spells CASSYSRLIGRNTEAFF. CDR3 sequence (DNA): TGTGCCAGCAGTTACTCGAGGCTCATCGGGAGGAACACTGAAGCTTTCTTT. The chain uses TRBV6-2 or TRBV6-3 and TRBJ1-1; unclear D gene. Germline V lookup: CDR1 MNHEY, CDR2 SVGEGT. V lost 0 bases, J lost 1 base, and 15 bases lay in between. CDR3 length equals 17 residues.

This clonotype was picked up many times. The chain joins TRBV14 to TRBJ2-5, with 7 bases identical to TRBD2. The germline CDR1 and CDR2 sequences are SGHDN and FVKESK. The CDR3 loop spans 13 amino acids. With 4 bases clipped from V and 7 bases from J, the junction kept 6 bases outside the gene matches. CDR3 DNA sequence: TGTGCCAGCAGCCCCGGGCAGCGGGGGACCCAGTACTTC. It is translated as CASSPGQRGTQYF.

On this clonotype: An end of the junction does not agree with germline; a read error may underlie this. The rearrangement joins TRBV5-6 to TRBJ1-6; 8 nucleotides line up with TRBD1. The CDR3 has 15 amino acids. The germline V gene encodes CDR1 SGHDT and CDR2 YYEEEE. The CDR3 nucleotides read TGTGCCAGCAGGAGGCAGGGGGCCTATAATCCACCCCTCCACTTT. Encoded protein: CASRRQGAYNPPLHF.

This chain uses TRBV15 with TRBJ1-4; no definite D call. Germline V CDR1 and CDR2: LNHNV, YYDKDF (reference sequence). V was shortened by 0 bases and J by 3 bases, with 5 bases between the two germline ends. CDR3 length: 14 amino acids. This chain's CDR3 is CATSRDQANEKLFF. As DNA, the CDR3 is TGTGCCACCAGCAGAGATCAGGCTAATGAAAAACTGTTTTTT.

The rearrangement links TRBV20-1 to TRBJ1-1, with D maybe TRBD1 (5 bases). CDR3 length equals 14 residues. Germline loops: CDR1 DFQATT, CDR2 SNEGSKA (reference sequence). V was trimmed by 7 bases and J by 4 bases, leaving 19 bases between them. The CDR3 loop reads CSVMGPKGFTEAFF. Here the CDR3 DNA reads TGCAGTGTTATGGGACCCAAGGGCTTCACTGAAGCTTTCTTT.

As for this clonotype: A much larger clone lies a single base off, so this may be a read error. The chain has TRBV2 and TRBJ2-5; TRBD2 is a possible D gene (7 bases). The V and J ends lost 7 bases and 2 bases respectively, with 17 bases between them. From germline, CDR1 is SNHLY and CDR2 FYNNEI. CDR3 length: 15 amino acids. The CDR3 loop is CASNYGGGRQETQYF. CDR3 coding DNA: TGTGCCAGCAATTACGGCGGGGGCCGACAAGAGACCCAGTACTTC.

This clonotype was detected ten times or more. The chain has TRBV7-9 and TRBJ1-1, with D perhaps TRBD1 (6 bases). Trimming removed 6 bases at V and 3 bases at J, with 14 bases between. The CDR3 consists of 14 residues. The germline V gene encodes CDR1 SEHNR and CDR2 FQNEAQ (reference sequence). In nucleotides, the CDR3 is TGTGCCAGCAGTAACAGGGTTGCGGACACTGAAGCTTTCTTT. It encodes CASSNRVADTEAFF.

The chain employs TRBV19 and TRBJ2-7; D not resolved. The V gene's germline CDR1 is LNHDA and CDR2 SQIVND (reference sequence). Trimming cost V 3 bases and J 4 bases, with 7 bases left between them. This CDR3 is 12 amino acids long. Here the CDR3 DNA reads TGTGCCAGTAGTATTATAGGGTACGAGCAGTACTTC. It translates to CASSIIGYEQYF.

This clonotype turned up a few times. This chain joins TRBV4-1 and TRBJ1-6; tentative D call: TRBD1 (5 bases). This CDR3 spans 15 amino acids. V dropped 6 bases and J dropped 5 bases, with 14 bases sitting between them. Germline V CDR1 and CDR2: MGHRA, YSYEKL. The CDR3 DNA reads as TGCGCCAGCAGTCGCGGGACGGAAAATAATTCACCCCTCCACTTT. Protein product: CASSRGTENNSPLHF.

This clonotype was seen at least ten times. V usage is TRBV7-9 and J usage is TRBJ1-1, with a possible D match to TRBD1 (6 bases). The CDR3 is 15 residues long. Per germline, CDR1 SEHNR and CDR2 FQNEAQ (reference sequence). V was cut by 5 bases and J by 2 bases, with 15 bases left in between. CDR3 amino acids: CASSIFQGPNTEAFF. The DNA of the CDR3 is TGTGCCAGCAGCATATTTCAGGGGCCTAACACTGAAGCTTTCTTT.

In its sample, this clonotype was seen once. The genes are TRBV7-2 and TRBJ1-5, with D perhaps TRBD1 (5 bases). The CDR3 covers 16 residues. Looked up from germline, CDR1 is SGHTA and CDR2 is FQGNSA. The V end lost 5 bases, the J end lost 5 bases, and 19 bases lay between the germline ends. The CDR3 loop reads CASSRRGAGSDQPQHF. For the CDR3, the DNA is TGTGCCAGCAGCAGGAGAGGGGCAGGGTCTGATCAGCCCCAGCATTTT.

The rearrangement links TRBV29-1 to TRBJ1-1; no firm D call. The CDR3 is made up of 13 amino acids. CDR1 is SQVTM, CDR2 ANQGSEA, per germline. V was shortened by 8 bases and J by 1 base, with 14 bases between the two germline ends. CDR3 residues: CSSRSEANTEAFF. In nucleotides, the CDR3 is TGCAGCAGCCGCTCCGAGGCGAACACTGAAGCTTTCTTT.